These 20 T cell receptor beta chains were all obtained from the same sample, sequenced in a study of CD8 T cells in ankylosing spondylitis. MiXCR, applied by TCRdb to the 5' RACE reads, yields one record per CDR3 protein. There are fewer than 550,000 distinct CDR3 sequences in the sample; about 5.4% occur only once, and roughly 3.5% lies in the top ten. The antigens for these receptors are not known. Study findings and constraints: What seemed typical of ankylosing spondylitis blood was a TCR beta motif built from several highly homologous variants.

Sequenced input: blood, either unsorted or a sorted T cell fraction (not recorded which). The receptor source for this set is a male donor with ankylosing spondylitis.

There are a few counts of this clonotype. The rearrangement uses TRBV7-7 and TRBJ1-1, with a tentative D call TRBD1 (6 bases). The germline V gene encodes CDR1 SSHAT and CDR2 FNYEAQ (reference sequence). This CDR3 is 13 amino acids long. This CDR3 is CAKATGLNTEAFF. For the CDR3, the DNA is TGTGCTAAGGCTACAGGGTTGAACACTGAAGCTTTCTTT.

This clonotype was counted only a few times. The CDR3 here is CASSLYRGYNSPLHF. For the CDR3, the DNA is TGTGCCAGCAGTTTATACAGAGGGTATAATTCACCCCTCCACTTT. The chain recombines TRBV27 with TRBJ1-6, with D uncertain. The CDR3 runs to 15 residues. Germline V gives CDR1 MNHEY, CDR2 SMNVEV (reference sequence). Trimming left V 1 base short and J 4 bases short, with 8 bases between.

This clonotype was counted ten times or more. The chain uses TRBV12-3 or TRBV12-4 and TRBJ1-2; 7 bases agree with TRBD1. Trimming at V came to 2 bases and at J to 4 bases, leaving 7 bases not matched to a gene. The CDR3 contains 15 residues. The CDR3 spells CASSLRQGTIYGYTF. The CDR3 DNA reads as TGTGCCAGCAGTTTACGACAGGGTACAATCTATGGCTACACCTTC.

In its sample, this clonotype was seen many times. The chain employs TRBV9 and TRBJ2-7; D remains unclear. V gave up 0 bases and J gave up 5 bases, with 9 bases separating them. The germline CDR1 and CDR2 sequences are SGDLS and YYNGEE. CDR3 length: 13 residues. Written as DNA, the CDR3 is TGTGCCAGCAGCGTAGGGGGATCCGACGAGCAGTACTTC. It translates to CASSVGGSDEQYF.

At least ten counts were recorded for this clonotype. V and J are TRBV5-1 and TRBJ2-7, with D uncertain. Trimming removed 0 bases from V and 0 bases from J, with 10 bases in between. Per germline, CDR1 SGHRS and CDR2 YFSETQ. The CDR3 is made up of 15 amino acids. CDR3 protein: CASSLESAVSYEQYF. The CDR3 bases are TGCGCCAGCAGCTTGGAAAGCGCGGTCTCCTACGAGCAGTACTTC.

This clonotype was seen many times. V usage is TRBV20-1 and J usage is TRBJ2-1; possibly TRBD1 or TRBD2 for D (5 bases each). V gave up 1 base and J gave up 6 bases, with 13 bases separating them. Germline CDR1 DFQATT, CDR2 SNEGSKA (reference sequence). The CDR3 spans 14 residues. The DNA of the CDR3 is TGCAGTGCTAGAGCCGGGACCCATGGCAATGAGCAGTTCTTC. This translates into CSARAGTHGNEQFF.

This clonotype has at least ten counts. The V and J genes are TRBV6-2 or TRBV6-3 and TRBJ1-1, with 10 bases identical to TRBD1. The V segment lost 6 bases and the J segment 5 bases; nucleotides outside the gene matches: 9. The CDR3 contains 15 residues. The germline V gene has CDR1 MNHEY and CDR2 SVGEGT. The CDR3 region is CASRRTGGSGTEAFF. The CDR3 bases are TGTGCCAGCAGGAGGACAGGGGGATCGGGGACTGAAGCTTTCTTT.

This clonotype appeared many times. J is TRBJ1-2 and V is TRBV7-2, with D possibly TRBD1 on 5 matching bases. V lost 1 base, J lost 8 bases, and 11 bases lay in between. The CDR3 consists of 13 residues. CDR1 and CDR2 (germline): SGHTA, FQGNSA. CDR3 nucleotides: TGTGCCAGCAGCTTAGGGGGCAGTGGGGGCTACACCTTC. Translated: CASSLGGSGGYTF.

A few counts support this clonotype. This sequence joins TRBV7-9 and TRBJ1-6; the D gene is possibly TRBD1 (5 bases). V dropped 5 bases and J dropped 8 bases, with 19 bases sitting between them. Germline-derived CDR1 and CDR2 are SEHNR and FQNEAQ (reference sequence). The CDR3 totals 16 residues. CDR3 amino acids: CASSPTIGGRDSPLHF. The CDR3 bases are TGTGCCAGCAGCCCAACAATTGGGGGTCGGGATTCACCCCTCCACTTT.

In its sample, this clonotype was seen many times. The CDR3 sequence: CASSLVQANEQYF. The CDR3 coding sequence is TGTGCCAGCAGCTTGGTTCAGGCGAACGAGCAGTACTTC. V and J are TRBV5-4 and TRBJ2-7, with D unclear. Germline V lookup: CDR1 SGHNT, CDR2 YYREEE (reference sequence). Deletions cut 0 bases from V and 5 bases from J, with 9 bases between. This CDR3 spans 13 amino acids. The variable domain in full, completed from reference TRBV5-4 and TRBJ2-7, reads ETGVTQSPTHLIKTRGQQVTLRCSSQSGHNTVSWYQQALGQGPQFIFQYYREEENGRGNFPPRFSGLQFPNYSSELNVNALELDDSALYLCASSLVQANEQYFGPGTRLTVT.

There are many counts of this clonotype. The chain recombines TRBV5-1 with TRBJ2-2; 10 positions agree with TRBD1. Germline CDR1 is SGHRS and CDR2 is YFSETQ. This CDR3 has 17 amino acids. V dropped 2 bases and J dropped 4; count of bases not matched to a gene: 8. This chain's CDR3 is CASSFFFGQGVTGELFF. The CDR3 DNA follows: TGCGCCAGCAGCTTCTTCTTTGGACAGGGGGTCACCGGGGAGCTGTTTTTT.

This clonotype was recorded at least ten times. The V gene is TRBV7-2, the J gene TRBJ2-3; D possibly corresponds to TRBD2 (7 bases). Germline CDR1 and CDR2: SGHTA and FQGNSA. V was clipped by 2 bases and J by 5 bases, with 17 bases between them. The CDR3 is 16 amino acids. The CDR3 is CASSLLGGGAIDTQYF. The CDR3 region has the DNA TGTGCCAGCAGCTTACTAGGTGGGGGGGCCATAGATACGCAGTATTTT.

This chain joins TRBV3-1 and TRBJ2-3; 8 nucleotides agree with TRBD2. The CDR3 contains 19 residues. CDR1 is LGHDT, CDR2 YNNKEL, per germline (reference sequence). The CDR3 protein is CTFSRGGLDGREGTDTQYF. The CDR3, as DNA: TGTACCTTCAGTCGGGGGGGGCTCGATGGCAGGGAAGGAACAGATACGCAGTATTTT.

This clonotype has a count of ten or more. The rearrangement uses TRBV5-1 and TRBJ1-1; D might be TRBD1 (5 bases). Trimming cost V 5 bases and J 0 bases, with 17 bases left between them. CDR1 and CDR2 from the germline V gene are SGHRS and YFSETQ. The CDR3 has 16 residues. CDR3 sequence reads: CASRRGIGSLNTEAFF. CDR3 DNA: TGCGCCAGCAGGAGGGGCATAGGATCACTGAACACTGAAGCTTTCTTT.

This clonotype was seen at least ten times. The chain employs TRBV11-2 and TRBJ2-6, with D uncertain. CDR1 SGHAT and CDR2 FQNNGV come from the germline V gene. The CDR3 is made up of 18 amino acids. V lost 5 bases and J 9 bases, leaving 26 bases between the germline ends. The CDR3 nucleotides are TGTGCCAGCAGCGAATCCTCCTGGGGAAGGAGCATCCACAACGTCCTGACTTTC. This translates into CASSESSWGRSIHNVLTF.

The table lists this clonotype with many counts. The rearrangement uses TRBV9 and TRBJ2-7, with TRBD1 matching 9 bases. Germline trimming cut 0 bases from V and 6 bases from J; bases unmatched to any gene: 7. The CDR3 runs 15 residues. Looked up from germline, CDR1 is SGDLS and CDR2 is YYNGEE. The DNA for the CDR3 is TGTGCCAGCAGCGTAGATGGACAGGGGATAGGCGAGCAGTACTTC. Its translation is CASSVDGQGIGEQYF.

This clonotype was detected only a few times. This rearrangement joins TRBV18 to TRBJ1-2; D might be TRBD1 (6 bases). Germline-derived CDR1 and CDR2 are KGHSH and LQKENI. V was trimmed by 9 bases and J by 7 bases, leaving 21 bases between them. The CDR3 is 14 amino acids. The CDR3 DNA sequence: TGTGCCAGTATTCCCGGGCCGGGGGCGCCTGGCTACACCTTC. Translation gives CASIPGPGAPGYTF.

The rearrangement uses TRBV7-2 and TRBJ2-2, with D uncertain. The CDR3 totals 15 residues. Germline assignment: CDR1 SGHTA and CDR2 FQGNSA. The V and J ends lost 3 bases and 4 bases respectively, with 12 bases between them. CDR3 residues: CASSLVFGLTGELFF. The CDR3 DNA follows: TGTGCCAGCAGCTTGGTGTTCGGCCTCACCGGGGAGCTGTTTTTT.

This clonotype appeared many times. The chain combines TRBV7-2 with TRBJ1-4, with no clear D. Trimming stripped 5 bases from V and 6 bases from J, with 19 bases between. Germline V gene data show CDR1 as SGHTA and CDR2 as FQGNSA. This CDR3 is built from 16 residues. The CDR3 DNA follows: TGTGCCAGCAGCCCACGCATGGCCTCGGGCGATGAAAAACTGTTTTTT. Its protein is CASSPRMASGDEKLFF.

This clonotype was counted at least ten times. The rearrangement links TRBV5-1 to TRBJ2-7; D ambiguous. V was trimmed by 4 bases and J by 3 bases, leaving 5 bases between them. The CDR3 has 11 amino acids. CDR1 and CDR2 from the germline V gene are SGHRS and YFSETQ. For the CDR3, the DNA is TGCGCCAGCAGCCATGACTACGAGCAGTACTTC. Protein: CASSHDYEQYF.